The clone carrying this T cell receptor (beta chain) was observed once. CDR3 length: 17 amino acids. V was cut by 4 bases and J by 0 bases, with 18 bases left in between. CDR1 and CDR2 from the germline V gene are MGHRA and YSYEKL. Per the study methods: For nucleated cells, counts were estimated from reference gene primer amplification. Clones were sequenced by immunoSEQ multiplex PCR, and TCRdb holds only the in-frame ones, with some missing. V, J and clone size are those of that table, while D and trimming were read from the DNA. The repertoire holds approximately 65,000 clones, with 75% to 90% as singletons. The sample is drawn from a study of blood T cell repertoires in COVID-19. Study as a whole: Spain, Italy and the United States supplied samples that represented acute and convalescent COVID-19. From T cells, B-cell-depleted T cells, or PBMCs came the material, which was cDNA or gDNA.

Specimen: peripheral blood. This receptor was taken from a woman in her forties or fifties with active COVID-19. The chain combines TRBV4-1 with TRBJ1-1; D unresolved. CDR3: CASSPQRMTRMNTEAFF. The CDR3 coding sequence is TGCGCCAGCAGCCCACAGCGGATGACAAGGATGAACACTGAAGCTTTCTTT.